This is a list of T cell receptor beta chains from one sample in a study of OX40 agonist ivuxolimab in advanced cancers. This table comes from immunoSEQ multiplex PCR, and its TCRdb copy is limited to in-frame clones, with some not included. The sample has tens of thousands of clones, under 90% seen once. This specimen consisted of CD4+ or CD8+ T cells sorted from blood, obtained in a trial of the OX40 agonist ivuxolimab. The source of these receptors is an adult with an advanced solid tumor such as melanoma, head and neck, liver or kidney cancer. CDR3s include the opening cysteine and the closing phenylalanine or tryptophan. The D gene is left open where the match is weak. Only some rows state a clone size, as once, few, many or a class for expanded clones.

CDR3nt	CDR3aa	d_gene	abundance	v_gene	j_gene
TGTGCCAGCAGCCTTGGAGGGACAGACGAGCAGTACTTC	CASSLGGTDEQYF	-	few	TRBV6-1	TRBJ2-7
TGTGCCAGTAGTAAGGTCCGAGAGACCCAGTACTTC	CASSKVRETQYF	-	-	TRBV19	TRBJ2-5
TGTGCCAGCAGTGACGAGACGGTATATAGCAATCAGCCCCAGCATTTT	CASSDETVYSNQPQHF	-	-	TRBV6-1	TRBJ1-5
TGTGCCAGCAGCGTAAGGGGAGATGACCTGGTGGGCTACAATGAGCAGTTCTTC	CASSVRGDDLVGYNEQFF	-	once	TRBV9	TRBJ2-1
TGTGCCACCAGCAGAGATAATGGGGAAAAACTGTTTTTT	CATSRDNGEKLFF	-	-	TRBV15	TRBJ1-4
TGTGCCAGCTCACCACAGGGCACAGATACGCAGTATTTT	CASSPQGTDTQYF	-	-	TRBV6-1	TRBJ2-3
TGTGCCACCAGCAGAGTTCAGACAATGAACACTGAAGCTTTCTTT	CATSRVQTMNTEAFF	-	-	TRBV15	TRBJ1-1
TGTGCCAGCAGCCCGGGCTTTAATAACTATGGCTACACCTTC	CASSPGFNNYGYTF	-	-	TRBV7-8	TRBJ1-2
TGTGCCAGCAGCTTAGCGGGGAGTGAAAAACTGTTTTTT	CASSLAGSEKLFF	-	-	TRBV7-9	TRBJ1-4
TGTGCCAGCAGAAGACAGGGGCTTAATGAAAAACTGTTTTTT	CASRRQGLNEKLFF	TRBD1	-	TRBV13	TRBJ1-4
TGTGCCAGCAGTTACACACTTGATATAGGGTATGGCTACACCTTC	CASSYTLDIGYGYTF	-	-	TRBV6-5	TRBJ1-2
TGTGCCAGCAGCTTCTCGGTTCTTGTCCAGTATAATGAAAAACTGTTTTTT	CASSFSVLVQYNEKLFF	-	-	TRBV5-6	TRBJ1-4
TGTGCCAGCAGGAAAGGACTGATTAACACTGAAGCTTTCTTT	CASRKGLINTEAFF	-	-	TRBV19	TRBJ1-1
TGTGCCAGCAGCTTATCTGCGGGGGGGCATTCCTACAATGAGCAGTTCTTC	CASSLSAGGHSYNEQFF	TRBD2	few	TRBV7-2	TRBJ2-1
TGTGCCAGCAGGATGGGGGCCAAAAACATTCAGTACTTC	CASRMGAKNIQYF	-	-	TRBV7-2	TRBJ2-4
TGTGCCAGCTCACCAGAAAGCTACGAGCAGTACTTC	CASSPESYEQYF	-	-	TRBV18	TRBJ2-7
TGCAGCGTGACAGGACGGCCGGACTATGGCTACACCTTC	CSVTGRPDYGYTF	-	-	TRBV29-1	TRBJ1-2
TGTGCCAGCTCGCTACAGGGGGACACCTCGAAAAAACTGTTTTTT	CASSLQGDTSKKLFF	TRBD1	-	TRBV18	TRBJ1-4
TGTGCCAGCAGTTTAAGAGGAGGGGCCAACGTCCTGACTTTC	CASSLRGGANVLTF	-	-	TRBV27	TRBJ2-6
TGTGCCAGTAGTACTAGCCTAAGGGGGGGCTACAATGAGCAGTTCTTC	CASSTSLRGGYNEQFF	-	-	TRBV19	TRBJ2-1
TGTGCCAGCAGTTCTACCCCAGGGCAGGGCTATGGCTACACCTTC	CASSSTPGQGYGYTF	-	few	TRBV5-6	TRBJ1-2
TGTGCCAGCAGCCAAGAACTCCCGGGTCTAGGGACCCAGTACTTC	CASSQELPGLGTQYF	-	-	TRBV14	TRBJ2-5